This T cell receptor beta chain derives from a study of T cell responses to AZD1222 COVID-19 vaccine. Generated by immunoSEQ multiplex PCR, the TCRdb table keeps only in-frame clones and is missing some. The table includes around 140,000 clones, around 90% detected once. Concerning this clone: Its antigen remains unidentified.

The CDR3 extends over 15 amino acids. V lost 6 bases, J lost 7 bases, and 11 bases stayed unmatched. CDR1 is MNHEY, CDR2 SVGAGI, per germline. Study results and limitations: Among AZD1222 vaccinees, only six were seropositive at baseline. At 160-218 and 743-854, vaccine-associated CD4 TCRs were dominant, and they spanned spike. The donor group comprised mostly white British people and more females; the analysis possibly underestimated clonal diversity.

The chain couples TRBV6-5 to TRBJ1-4; 7 bases align to TRBD1. This receptor was obtained from an adult who received the AZD1222 COVID-19 vaccine. This material consisted of peripheral blood, taken 28 days after the second AZD1222 dose. The CDR3 coding sequence is TGTGCCAGCAGCCCCCGACAGGGAGGCTTTGAAAAACTGTTTTTT. Its translation is CASSPRQGGFEKLFF.